Presented here are 27 T cell receptor beta chains from one specimen sequenced in a study of T cells in Graves' hyperthyroidism and ophthalmopathy. Amplification yielded TCR beta CDR3 regions, with RNA transcripts as the source. First-round RT-PCR targeting the TCR CDR3 was performed with the HTBI primer set. TCRdb fed the multiplex PCR reads into MiXCR, producing one record per CDR3 protein. The sample has a few hundred thousand distinct CDR3 sequences, 46% seen once. Source material: peripheral blood or thyroid tissue (not recorded which). These receptors all come from an adult woman with Graves' disease, either hyperthyroidism or ophthalmopathy (not recorded which).

The sample holds a few counts of this clonotype. The chain employs TRBV7-9 and TRBJ1-2, with a tentative D call TRBD1 (6 bases). This CDR3 comprises 14 residues. V was trimmed by 4 bases and J by 7 bases, leaving 16 bases between them. Looked up from germline, CDR1 is SEHNR and CDR2 is FQNEAQ (reference sequence). The CDR3 here is CASSYRESSSGYTF. CDR3 coding DNA: TGTGCCAGCAGCTACAGGGAGTCGAGTTCTGGCTACACCTTC.

This clonotype has a count of ten or more. The rearrangement uses TRBV7-2 and TRBJ2-7; 8 bases agree with TRBD2. V gave up 1 base and J gave up 11 bases; unmatched junction bases: 7. From germline, CDR1 is SGHTA and CDR2 FQGNSA. The CDR3 totals 13 residues. The CDR3 region has the DNA TGTGCCAGCAGCTTAGACTCCGGCGGGAGGAAGTACTTC. The encoded protein is CASSLDSGGRKYF.

Ten or more counts support this clonotype. This chain connects TRBV5-1 to TRBJ2-7; D is possibly TRBD1 (5 bases). Deletions cut 4 bases from V and 3 bases from J, with 17 bases between. The CDR3 extends over 15 amino acids. From germline, CDR1 is SGHRS and CDR2 YFSETQ. The CDR3 DNA is TGCGCCAGCAGCAGGACGAACAAGGGGCGCTACGAGCAGTACTTC. This encodes CASSRTNKGRYEQYF.

The rearrangement uses TRBV12-3 or TRBV12-4 and TRBJ1-1; 10 bases align to TRBD1. This CDR3 comprises 13 residues. Unmatched junction bases numbered 7, after V lost 4 bases and J lost 11 bases. The CDR3: CASSSRQGADAFF. The CDR3 coding sequence is TGTGCCAGCAGTTCGCGACAGGGGGCGGACGCTTTCTTT.

The chain links TRBV2 to TRBJ2-6; 7 nucleotides match TRBD1. V shed 6 bases, J shed 0 bases, and the junction held 8 bases outside the gene matches. This CDR3 is built from 17 residues. The germline gives CDR1 SNHLY, CDR2 FYNNEI. The CDR3 region is CASRAGTEFSGANVLTF. The CDR3 bases are TGTGCCAGCAGGGCCGGGACAGAGTTCTCTGGGGCCAACGTCCTGACTTTC.

This clonotype was counted many times. The chain links TRBV7-9 to TRBJ1-2; a weak D match, TRBD1 (5 bases). Germline V lookup: CDR1 SEHNR, CDR2 FQNEAQ (reference sequence). The CDR3 loop spans 16 amino acids. V was trimmed by 10 bases and J by 4 bases, leaving 25 bases between them. This CDR3 reads CATGGGRLRTRYGYTF. As DNA, the CDR3 is TGTGCCACCGGCGGGGGGAGACTACGTACTCGCTATGGCTACACCTTC.

There are a few counts of this clonotype. This rearrangement joins TRBV2 to TRBJ1-5; TRBD1 matches 12 bases. V was clipped by 5 bases and J by 5 bases; unmatched bases: 13. The germline V gene encodes CDR1 SNHLY and CDR2 FYNNEI. The CDR3 runs to 18 residues. The CDR3 region is CASSPSGQGARGYQPQHF. CDR3 DNA: TGTGCCAGCAGTCCCTCGGGACAGGGGGCGCGGGGTTATCAGCCCCAGCATTTT.

Many counts were recorded for this clonotype. This chain uses TRBV6-4 with TRBJ1-2; possible D gene TRBD1, 5 bases. This CDR3 is built from 14 residues. The V gene's germline CDR1 is MRHNA and CDR2 SNTAGT. V gave up 4 bases and J gave up 6 bases, with 15 bases separating them. The DNA for the CDR3 is TGTGCCAGCAGTGCGGTAGAGGGGACCGATGGCTACACCTTC. It encodes CASSAVEGTDGYTF.

This clonotype was found many times. This sequence joins TRBV19 and TRBJ1-2; possibly TRBD1 for D (6 bases). V was pared by 4 bases and J by 6 bases, with 15 bases between. Germline V gene data show CDR1 as LNHDA and CDR2 as SQIVND (reference sequence). The CDR3 spans 14 residues. For the CDR3, the DNA is TGTGCCAGTAGTACCCCTCGGGGGCTGGATGGCTACACCTTC. This codes for CASSTPRGLDGYTF.

This clonotype has ten or more counts. This chain links TRBV5-1 with TRBJ2-7; 8 nucleotides line up with TRBD2. Germline V gene lookup returns CDR1 SGHRS and CDR2 YFSETQ. The CDR3 is 14 amino acids. V was clipped by 3 bases and J by 3 bases; unmatched bases: 5. The CDR3 DNA reads TGCGCCAGCAGCTCAACTAGCGGAGGCTACGAGCAGTACTTC. It translates to CASSSTSGGYEQYF.

This clonotype was seen a handful of times. CDR3 DNA sequence: TGCAGCGTTGTGAGGAAGAACACTGAAGCTTTCTTT. This sequence encodes CSVVRKNTEAFF. The V gene is TRBV29-1, the J gene TRBJ1-1; D is unclear. The CDR3 extends over 12 amino acids. The germline V gene encodes CDR1 SQVTM and CDR2 ANQGSEA. Between the trimmed V and J ends, which lost 4 bases and 1 base, there was a span of 7 bases.

The chain combines TRBV5-1 with TRBJ1-5, with 12 bases aligning to TRBD1. V gave up 2 bases and J gave up 5 bases; unmatched junction bases: 5. The V gene's germline CDR1 is SGHRS and CDR2 YFSETQ. This CDR3 comprises 16 residues. The CDR3 DNA reads TGCGCCAGCAGCTTTCCGGGACAGGGGGCCGATCAGCCCCAGCATTTT. This codes for CASSFPGQGADQPQHF.

Comments on this clonotype: Its ends do not fully match the called genes, so a read error is possible. The CDR3 DNA reads as TGTGCCAGCAGCTTTGAAGGGAACACTGAAGCTTTC. The encoded protein is CASSFEGNTEAF. V and J are TRBV11-2 and TRBJ2-6; D gene unclear. In germline, CDR1 is SGHAT, CDR2 FQNNGV. This CDR3 contains 12 residues.

The CDR3 DNA sequence: TGTGCCACTGGGACAGGGTCGAGGGGCAATCAGCCCCAGCATTTT. Protein: CATGTGSRGNQPQHF. The chain employs TRBV10-3 and TRBJ1-5; 9 nucleotides match TRBD1. Per germline, CDR1 ENHRY and CDR2 SYGVKD. The CDR3 loop spans 15 amino acids. V shed 10 bases and J 2 bases; nucleotides not matched to a gene: 9.

The table lists this clonotype with a count of one. The chain links TRBV19 to TRBJ1-4; 8 bases match TRBD1. Germline V CDR1 and CDR2: LNHDA, SQIVND (reference sequence). The CDR3 has 15 residues. J gave up 8 bases and V 5 bases, and 10 bases lay outside the gene matches. CDR3 protein: CASSAGTGRSEKLFF. The CDR3 DNA is TGTGCCAGTAGTGCCGGGACAGGTCGTTCGGAAAAACTGTTTTTT.

This clonotype was found many times. The CDR3 DNA follows: TGTGCCAGCAGTGAGAGTCCGGCGGGAGGGGGAGGGGAGACCCAGTACTTC. Translated: CASSESPAGGGGETQYF. The chain has TRBV2 and TRBJ2-5; 9 bases fit TRBD2. The CDR3 covers 17 residues. Losses at the gene ends were 3 bases for V and 5 bases for J; bases not matched to a gene: 13. The germline gives CDR1 SNHLY, CDR2 FYNNEI.

The CDR3 bases are TGCAGCGGAGCGGGACAAGGAAACACCATATATTTT. Its translation is CSGAGQGNTIYF. The gene calls are TRBV29-1 and TRBJ1-3, with D possibly being TRBD1 (6 bases). CDR1 is SQVTM, CDR2 ANQGSEA, per germline. The CDR3 is 12 amino acids. Trimming left V 7 bases short and J 4 bases short, with 11 bases between.

The chain is built from TRBV28 and TRBJ2-7, with D unclear. The V and J ends lost 5 bases and 6 bases respectively, with 14 bases between them. The CDR3 runs to 13 residues. Germline V lookup: CDR1 MDHEN, CDR2 SYDVKM. The CDR3 is CASSPLLTSEQYF. The DNA for the CDR3 is TGTGCCAGCAGTCCTCTTCTTACGAGCGAGCAGTACTTC.

In its sample, this clonotype was seen many times. The chain joins TRBV6-6 to TRBJ2-7; D assignment may be TRBD1 or TRBD2 (5 bases each). This CDR3 has 13 amino acids. Between the trimmed V and J ends, which lost 5 bases and 4 bases, there was a span of 12 bases. Germline CDR1 MNHNY, CDR2 SVGAGI (reference sequence). CDR3 DNA sequence: TGTGCCAGCAGTGAAGATTGGGGGTACGAGCAGTACTTC. Translating it yields CASSEDWGYEQYF.

As to this clonotype: Mismatch with germline at one junction end may stem from a read error. V and J are TRBV7-4 and TRBJ2-7, with D hard to call. The CDR3 has 14 residues. Germline loops: CDR1 SGHVT, CDR2 SQSDAQ. The CDR3 nucleotides read TGCGCCAGCAGCCTCACCCACGACGGGTACGAGCAGTACTTC. Translated: CASSLTHDGYEQYF.

The chain has TRBV7-9 and TRBJ2-2; 10 bases map to TRBD2. After removal of 1 base from V and 0 bases from J, the junction contained 2 bases not matched to a gene. CDR3 size: 17 residues. Germline loops: CDR1 SEHNR, CDR2 FQNEAQ (reference sequence). The CDR3 DNA follows: TGTGCCAGCAGCTTAGTAGCGGGAGGAACGAACACCGGGGAGCTGTTTTTT. Translated, it gives CASSLVAGGTNTGELFF.

The sample holds many counts of this clonotype. This chain joins TRBV5-1 and TRBJ2-7; TRBD2 is a possible D gene (5 bases). The V gene's germline CDR1 is SGHRS and CDR2 YFSETQ. The CDR3 loop spans 15 amino acids. Trimming cost V 5 bases and J 0 bases, with 15 bases left between them. The CDR3 DNA reads TGCGCCAGCAGTTCACTAGAGCGTCCCTCCTACGAGCAGTACTTC. This codes for CASSSLERPSYEQYF.

This clonotype has a count of ten or more. The CDR3: CASNPLRRRAPNTEAFF. Written as DNA, the CDR3 is TGTGCCAGCAACCCCCTCCGACGCCGGGCCCCAAACACTGAAGCTTTCTTT. The rearrangement links TRBV7-2 to TRBJ1-1; D gene uncertain. V was cut by 7 bases and J by 2 bases, with 23 bases left in between. CDR3 size: 17 residues. The germline CDR1 and CDR2 sequences are SGHTA and FQGNSA.

As DNA, the CDR3 is TGTGCCAGTACCCAGGAAGCGGTCTATGGCTACACCTTC. It specifies CASTQEAVYGYTF. The chain carries TRBV19 and TRBJ1-2; D is ambiguous. The CDR3 sequence is 13 residues long. The V end lost 7 bases, the J end lost 4 bases, and 13 bases lay between the germline ends. Germline CDR1 and CDR2: LNHDA and SQIVND (reference sequence).

There are a few counts of this clonotype. This chain links TRBV6-6 with TRBJ2-2; D may be TRBD2 (6 bases). V lost 5 bases, J lost 4 bases, and 14 bases lay in between. Germline lookup yields CDR1 MNHNY and CDR2 SVGAGI (reference sequence). The CDR3 extends over 15 amino acids. The CDR3 reads CASSTRLDGTGELFF. CDR3 DNA: TGTGCCAGCAGTACCCGACTAGACGGCACCGGGGAGCTGTTTTTT.

DNA of the CDR3: TGCAGCGTTGAAGTACAAGGCGGCTACACCTTC. Its translation: CSVEVQGGYTF. J is TRBJ1-2 and V is TRBV29-1; no clear D gene. Trimming pared 1 base from V and 8 bases from J, leaving 8 bases between. Per germline, CDR1 SQVTM and CDR2 ANQGSEA. The CDR3 has 11 amino acids.

This clonotype was seen at least ten times. The rearrangement links TRBV5-1 to TRBJ1-1; no clear D. Trimming stripped 4 bases from V and 1 base from J, with 11 bases between. The germline V gene encodes CDR1 SGHRS and CDR2 YFSETQ. The CDR3 covers 14 residues. The CDR3 DNA reads TGCGCCAGCAGCCTTATGTCGACGAACACTGAAGCTTTCTTT. Protein sequence: CASSLMSTNTEAFF.